This T cell receptor beta chain derives from a study of shared clonotypes between healthy human individuals. Unsorted samples drew genomic DNA from tens of millions of PBMCs. This clone was detected a few times. Its antigen is as yet unknown. Unsorted PBMC replicate PCRs used approximately 290 ng DNA, about 30,000 T cell genomes. Generated by immunoSEQ multiplex PCR, the TCRdb table keeps only in-frame clones and is missing some. The table includes fewer than 650,000 clones, roughly 79% detected once. Germline loops: CDR1 SGHTA, CDR2 FQGNSA. This CDR3 is built from 16 residues. V was clipped by 1 base and J by 4 bases; unmatched bases: 7. Study-level findings and limits: Represented diversity (both genetic and exposure-history) was limited by the small number of donors.

The TCR was taken from a woman between 35 and 50 years old in good health. Some clones in this sample may be carry-over from other donors' samples. The chain recombines TRBV7-2 with TRBJ2-1; 7 nucleotides align to TRBD2. Sequenced sample: PBMCs. The CDR3 nucleotides are TGTGCCAGCAGCTTAGTGAGACTAGCAGTATACAATGAGCAGTTCTTC. Encoded protein: CASSLVRLAVYNEQFF.